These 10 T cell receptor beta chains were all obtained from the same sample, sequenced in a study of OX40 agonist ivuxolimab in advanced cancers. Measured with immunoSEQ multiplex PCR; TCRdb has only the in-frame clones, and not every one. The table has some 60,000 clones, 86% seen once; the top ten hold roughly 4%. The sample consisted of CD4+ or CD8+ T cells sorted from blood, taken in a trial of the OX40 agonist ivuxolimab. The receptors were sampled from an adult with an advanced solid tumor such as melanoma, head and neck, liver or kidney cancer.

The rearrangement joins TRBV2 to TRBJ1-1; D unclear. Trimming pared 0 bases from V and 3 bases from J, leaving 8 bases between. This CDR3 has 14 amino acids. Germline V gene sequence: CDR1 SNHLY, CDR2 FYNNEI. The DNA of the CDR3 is TGTGCCAGCAGTGAAGCTCCAAGGGACACTGAAGCTTTCTTT. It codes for CASSEAPRDTEAFF.

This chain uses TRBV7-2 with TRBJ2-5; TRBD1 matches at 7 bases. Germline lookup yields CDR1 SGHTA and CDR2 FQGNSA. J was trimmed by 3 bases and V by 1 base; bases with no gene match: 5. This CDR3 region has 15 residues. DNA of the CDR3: TGTGCCAGCAGCTTAGGGTGGGGGACAGAAGAGACCCAGTACTTC. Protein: CASSLGWGTEETQYF.

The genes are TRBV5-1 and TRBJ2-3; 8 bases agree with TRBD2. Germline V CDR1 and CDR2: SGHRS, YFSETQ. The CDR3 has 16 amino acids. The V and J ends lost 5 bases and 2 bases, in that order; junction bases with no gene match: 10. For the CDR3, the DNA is TGCGCCAGCAGTTATATTAGCGGGGATATCACAGATACGCAGTATTTT. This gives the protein CASSYISGDITDTQYF. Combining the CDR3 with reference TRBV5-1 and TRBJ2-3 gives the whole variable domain KAGVTQTPRYLIKTRGQQVTLSCSPISGHRSVSWYQQTPGQGLQFLFEYFSETQRNKGNFPGRFSGRQFSNSRSEMNVSTLELGDSALYLCASSYISGDITDTQYFGPGTRLTVL.

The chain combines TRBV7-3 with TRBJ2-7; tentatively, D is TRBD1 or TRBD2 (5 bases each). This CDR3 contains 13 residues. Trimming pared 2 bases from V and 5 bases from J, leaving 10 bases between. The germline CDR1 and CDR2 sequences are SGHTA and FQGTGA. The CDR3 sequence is CASSLLRGDEQYF. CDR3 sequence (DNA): TGTGCCAGCAGCTTACTGAGGGGCGACGAGCAGTACTTC.

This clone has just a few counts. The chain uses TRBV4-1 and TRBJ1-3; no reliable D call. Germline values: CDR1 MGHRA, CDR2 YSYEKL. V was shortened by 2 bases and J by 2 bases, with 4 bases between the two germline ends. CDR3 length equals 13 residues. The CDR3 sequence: CASSQLPGNTIYF. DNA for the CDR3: TGCGCCAGCAGCCAATTACCTGGAAACACCATATATTTT.

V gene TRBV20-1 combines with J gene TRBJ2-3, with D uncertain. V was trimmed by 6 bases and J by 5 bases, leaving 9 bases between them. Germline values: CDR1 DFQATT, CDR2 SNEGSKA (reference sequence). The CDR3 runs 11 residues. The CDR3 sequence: CSAPSRDTQYF. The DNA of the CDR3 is TGCAGTGCCCCCTCCCGAGATACGCAGTATTTT.

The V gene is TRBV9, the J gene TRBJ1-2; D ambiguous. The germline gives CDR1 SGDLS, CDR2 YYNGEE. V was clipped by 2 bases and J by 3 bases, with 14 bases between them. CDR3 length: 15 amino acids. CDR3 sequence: CASSVEGNGHYGYTF. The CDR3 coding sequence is TGTGCCAGCAGCGTTGAGGGAAACGGCCACTATGGCTACACCTTC.

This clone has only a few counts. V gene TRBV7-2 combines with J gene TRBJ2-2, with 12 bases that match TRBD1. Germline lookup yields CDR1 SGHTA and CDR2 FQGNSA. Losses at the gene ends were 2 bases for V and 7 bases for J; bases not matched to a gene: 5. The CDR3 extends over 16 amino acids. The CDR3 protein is CASSLMGQGAVGELFF. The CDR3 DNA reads TGTGCCAGCAGCTTAATGGGACAGGGGGCGGTCGGGGAGCTGTTTTTT.

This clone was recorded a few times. Written as DNA, the CDR3 is TGTGCCAGCAGGAGGGAAGGGGACAAAGAAGCTTTCTTT. Amino acids: CASRREGDKEAFF. The chain combines TRBV2 with TRBJ1-1; D is perhaps TRBD1 (6 bases). The CDR3 runs 13 residues. The V and J ends lost 6 bases and 8 bases respectively, with 16 bases between them. Germline CDR1 reads SNHLY; CDR2 reads FYNNEI.

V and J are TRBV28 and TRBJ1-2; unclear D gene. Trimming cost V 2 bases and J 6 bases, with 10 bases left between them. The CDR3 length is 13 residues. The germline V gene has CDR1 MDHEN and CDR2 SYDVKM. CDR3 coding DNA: TGTGCCAGCAGTTTAACCCAGGTCGATGGCTACACCTTC. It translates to CASSLTQVDGYTF.